What follows are 26 T cell receptor beta chains derived from one specimen sequenced in a study of blood T cell repertoires in COVID-19. The method was immunoSEQ multiplex PCR; TCRdb's version includes in-frame clones alone and lacks a portion of them. The sample yields around 400,000 clones, around nine tenths seen once. The specimen sequenced was PBMCs or T cells enriched from blood (not recorded which). These TCRs come from a woman in her late teens or twenties who had been exposed to COVID-19.

V is TRBV13 and J is TRBJ2-2, with TRBD2 matching 9 bases. The CDR3 spans 16 residues. The germline CDR1 and CDR2 sequences are PRHDT and FYEKMQ (reference sequence). The J segment lost 1 base and the V segment lost 5 bases, leaving 5 bases of the junction unmatched. In DNA form, the CDR3 reads TGTGCCAGCAGCCTCCCTAGCGGGGAGAACACCGGGGAGCTGTTTTTT. Translating it yields CASSLPSGENTGELFF.

The rearrangement links TRBV10-3 to TRBJ1-2; 7 bases line up with TRBD1. The CDR3 is 14 residues long. CDR1 and CDR2 (germline): ENHRY, SYGVKD. The V gene end was trimmed by 7 bases and the J gene end by 8 bases; junction bases not matched to a gene: 13. CDR3 sequence: CAITDRVPPEGYTF. In nucleotides, the CDR3 is TGTGCCATCACCGACAGGGTGCCGCCGGAGGGCTACACCTTC.

This rearrangement joins TRBV5-1 to TRBJ2-2, with D unclear. Germline V CDR1 and CDR2: SGHRS, YFSETQ. Trimming cost V 4 bases and J 1 base, with 11 bases left between them. CDR3 length equals 15 residues. CDR3 sequence (DNA): TGCGCCAGCAGCCTCTACTCGGTGAACACCGGGGAGCTGTTTTTT. Translated: CASSLYSVNTGELFF.

The chain is built from TRBV3-1 (or the pseudogene TRBV3-2) and TRBJ2-3; D is unresolved. From germline, CDR1 is LGHDT and CDR2 YNNKEL (reference sequence). V shed 1 base and J shed 4 bases, with 6 bases lying between them. CDR3 length: 13 residues. The CDR3 is CASSQGRADTQYF. CDR3 coding DNA: TGTGCCAGCAGCCAAGGTCGCGCAGATACGCAGTATTTT.

The rearrangement uses TRBV28 and TRBJ2-7, with TRBD1 matching over 7 bases. Germline loops: CDR1 MDHEN, CDR2 SYDVKM. The CDR3 runs to 14 residues. Trimming took 4 bases from V and 0 from J; bases not matched to a gene: 3. CDR3 sequence: CASSYDRVSYEQYF. In DNA, the CDR3 is TGTGCCAGCAGTTACGACAGGGTCTCCTACGAGCAGTACTTC.

This clone was observed a few times. V usage is TRBV13 and J usage is TRBJ1-4; D might be TRBD1 (6 bases). Germline V gene lookup returns CDR1 PRHDT and CDR2 FYEKMQ (reference sequence). V dropped 5 bases and J dropped 2 bases, with 9 bases sitting between them. This CDR3 is 14 amino acids long. The CDR3 region has the DNA TGTGCCAGCAGCCCGCAGGGGACTAATGAAAAACTGTTTTTT. This codes for CASSPQGTNEKLFF.

V gene TRBV5-1 combines with J gene TRBJ2-3, with 13 positions matching TRBD2. Germline V gene sequence: CDR1 SGHRS, CDR2 YFSETQ. The CDR3 sequence is 14 residues long. Losses at the gene ends were 5 bases for V and 6 bases for J; bases not matched to a gene: 3. The CDR3: CASSTSGGADTQYF. For the CDR3, the DNA is TGCGCCAGCAGTACTAGCGGGGGGGCGGATACGCAGTATTTT.

The chain employs TRBV18 and TRBJ2-5, with 15 positions matching TRBD2. The CDR3 has 19 residues. The trim removed 6 bases at V and 0 bases at J, leaving 11 bases unmatched. Germline assignment: CDR1 KGHSH and CDR2 LQKENI. CDR3 nucleotides: TGTGCCAGCTCTCCGACGGGACTAGCGGGAGGCTCGTACCAAGAGACCCAGTACTTC. Translation gives CASSPTGLAGGSYQETQYF.

This chain joins TRBV27 and TRBJ1-5, with 7 bases that match TRBD1. V was pared by 5 bases and J by 1 base, with 5 bases of the junction left unmatched. The CDR3 runs 15 residues. CDR1 and CDR2 (germline): MNHEY, SMNVEV (reference sequence). This CDR3 is CASSPDRVSNQPQHF. The CDR3 DNA sequence: TGTGCCAGCAGTCCTGACAGGGTAAGCAATCAGCCCCAGCATTTT.

The chain links TRBV7-8 to TRBJ2-3; 13 bases line up with TRBD2. The V gene end was trimmed by 5 bases and the J gene end by 5 bases; junction bases not matched to a gene: 7. The germline gives CDR1 SGHVS, CDR2 FQNEAQ. The CDR3 covers 16 residues. CDR3 nucleotide sequence: TGTGCCAGCAGCGGCACTAGCGGGGGGGCTAAAGATACGCAGTATTTT. Amino acid sequence: CASSGTSGGAKDTQYF.

The chain combines TRBV28 with TRBJ2-1; 9 bases agree with TRBD2. CDR3 length: 15 residues. J lost 1 base, V lost 5 bases, and 3 bases had no gene match. The germline V gene has CDR1 MDHEN and CDR2 SYDVKM. The CDR3 coding sequence is TGTGCCAGCAGTCAGCGGGGGGTTTCCTACAATGAGCAGTTCTTC. Translation gives CASSQRGVSYNEQFF.

The chain combines TRBV4-3 with TRBJ2-2; the D is unclear. The germline V gene has CDR1 LGHNA and CDR2 YSLEER. V lost 2 bases, J lost 3 bases, and 7 bases lay in between. CDR3 length equals 14 residues. Written as DNA, the CDR3 is TGCGCCAGCAGCCAACAACAGCACACCGGGGAGCTGTTTTTT. Its protein product is CASSQQQHTGELFF.

The chain is built from TRBV23-1 and TRBJ2-1, with D hard to call. TRBV23-1 is classed as an ORF, of uncertain function. V lost 8 bases and J lost 12, with 8 bases in between. This CDR3 contains 9 residues. The chain's CDR3 is CASGILQFF. Here the CDR3 DNA reads TGCGCCAGCGGTATACTGCAGTTCTTC.

The chain uses TRBV4-3 and TRBJ1-3, with D hard to call. The germline V gene encodes CDR1 LGHNA and CDR2 YSLEER. There are 15 residues in the CDR3. V was trimmed by 0 bases and J by 2 bases, leaving 8 bases between them. The CDR3 nucleotides read TGCGCCAGCAGCCAAGATCCGTTTACTGGAAACACCATATATTTT. Translating gives CASSQDPFTGNTIYF.

The chain is built from TRBV7-8 and TRBJ2-1, with D maybe TRBD1 (5 bases). The CDR3 is made up of 15 amino acids. V shed 2 bases and J shed 2 bases, with 10 bases lying between them. Germline V gives CDR1 SGHVS, CDR2 FQNEAQ. Written as DNA, the CDR3 is TGTGCCAGCAGCTTAACAGGATTTACCTACAATGAGCAGTTCTTC. This encodes CASSLTGFTYNEQFF.

The V call is TRBV6-5, the J call TRBJ1-4, with D perhaps TRBD1 (5 bases). The CDR3 is 12 amino acids. V dropped 7 bases and J dropped 13 bases, with 16 bases sitting between them. Germline CDR1 reads MNHEY; CDR2 reads SVGAGI. The CDR3 sequence is CASTTAGGGLFF. DNA of the CDR3: TGTGCCAGCACCACCGCGGGGGGAGGACTGTTTTTT.

V is TRBV6-5 and J is TRBJ2-7, with TRBD2 identical over 8 bases. V was clipped by 0 bases and J by 7 bases; unmatched bases: 11. The CDR3 consists of 16 residues. The germline V gene encodes CDR1 MNHEY and CDR2 SVGAGI. CDR3 loop: CASSYSAGVAGGEQYF. The DNA for the CDR3 is TGTGCCAGCAGTTACTCGGCAGGGGTGGCGGGAGGAGAGCAGTACTTC.

The chain links TRBV28 to TRBJ2-3, with 9 bases aligning to TRBD1. The CDR3 length is 16 residues. The trim removed 3 bases at V and 4 bases at J, leaving 8 bases unmatched. The germline CDR1 and CDR2 sequences are MDHEN and SYDVKM. The CDR3 loop is CASSLEDRGGSDTQYF. The CDR3 DNA reads TGTGCCAGCAGTTTGGAGGACAGGGGCGGATCAGATACGCAGTATTTT.

This chain joins TRBV2 and TRBJ1-2, with 7 nucleotides matching TRBD1. This CDR3 region has 13 residues. Per the germline V gene, CDR1 is SNHLY and CDR2 is FYNNEI. With 7 bases clipped from V and 8 bases from J, the junction kept 10 bases outside the gene matches. The CDR3 DNA sequence: TGTGCCAGCATCACGGTGACAGGGAAAGGCTACACCTTC. Translating it yields CASITVTGKGYTF.

This clone was detected a few times. The V gene is TRBV20-1, the J gene TRBJ2-7, with 7 nucleotides matching TRBD1. This CDR3 contains 13 residues. CDR1 and CDR2 (germline): DFQATT, SNEGSKA (reference sequence). J was trimmed by 0 bases and V by 3 bases; bases with no gene match: 2. Written as DNA, the CDR3 is TGCAGTGCTAGTGGGACAGACTCCTACGAGCAGTACTTC. Residues: CSASGTDSYEQYF.

The chain combines TRBV6-5 with TRBJ2-1; D is uncertain. CDR3 length equals 13 residues. The germline V gene has CDR1 MNHEY and CDR2 SVGAGI. V was pared by 6 bases and J by 8 bases, with 14 bases between. Written as DNA, the CDR3 is TGTGCCAGCAGGCCCGGGTCTGTTCATGAGCAGTTCTTC. It yields the protein CASRPGSVHEQFF.

V is TRBV29-1 and J is TRBJ1-4; TRBD1 is a possible D gene (5 bases). The ends were cut back, 1 base at V and 5 bases at J, with 14 bases in the middle. The CDR3 runs to 15 residues. The germline V gene encodes CDR1 SQVTM and CDR2 ANQGSEA. The CDR3 sequence is CSVEASSGHNEKLFF. The CDR3 DNA sequence: TGCAGCGTTGAAGCTTCATCAGGGCACAATGAAAAACTGTTTTTT.

The genes are TRBV12-3 or TRBV12-4 and TRBJ2-1; no clear D. This CDR3 is 10 amino acids long. Trimming pared 6 bases from V and 6 bases from J, leaving 3 bases between. CDR3 sequence reads: CASSRNEQFF. CDR3 nucleotides: TGTGCCAGCAGCCGCAATGAGCAGTTCTTC.

This clone came up a few times. The chain combines TRBV5-1 with TRBJ2-1; a possible D gene is TRBD1 (6 bases). Germline V lookup: CDR1 SGHRS, CDR2 YFSETQ. Trimming shortened V by 0 bases and J by 2 bases, and 6 bases separated the two germline ends. This CDR3 is built from 14 residues. The CDR3 nucleotides read TGCGCCAGCAGCTTGGAGGGGGCCTACAATGAGCAGTTCTTC. It codes for CASSLEGAYNEQFF.

This sequence joins TRBV23-1 and TRBJ2-6; D is undetermined. TRBV23-1 is an open reading frame whose function is uncertain. Trimming pared 7 bases from V and 2 bases from J, leaving 9 bases between. The CDR3 has 14 residues. The CDR3 is CASILLAGANVLTF. Written as DNA, the CDR3 is TGCGCCAGCATACTACTTGCTGGGGCCAACGTCCTGACTTTC.

The genes are TRBV5-6 and TRBJ2-1, with 12 bases aligning to TRBD2. The CDR3 covers 16 residues. V lost 0 bases, J lost 6 bases, and 4 bases stayed unmatched. Germline V lookup: CDR1 SGHDT, CDR2 YYEEEE. The CDR3 protein is CASSLGLAGAINEQFF. The CDR3 DNA reads TGTGCCAGCAGCTTGGGACTAGCGGGGGCGATCAATGAGCAGTTCTTC.